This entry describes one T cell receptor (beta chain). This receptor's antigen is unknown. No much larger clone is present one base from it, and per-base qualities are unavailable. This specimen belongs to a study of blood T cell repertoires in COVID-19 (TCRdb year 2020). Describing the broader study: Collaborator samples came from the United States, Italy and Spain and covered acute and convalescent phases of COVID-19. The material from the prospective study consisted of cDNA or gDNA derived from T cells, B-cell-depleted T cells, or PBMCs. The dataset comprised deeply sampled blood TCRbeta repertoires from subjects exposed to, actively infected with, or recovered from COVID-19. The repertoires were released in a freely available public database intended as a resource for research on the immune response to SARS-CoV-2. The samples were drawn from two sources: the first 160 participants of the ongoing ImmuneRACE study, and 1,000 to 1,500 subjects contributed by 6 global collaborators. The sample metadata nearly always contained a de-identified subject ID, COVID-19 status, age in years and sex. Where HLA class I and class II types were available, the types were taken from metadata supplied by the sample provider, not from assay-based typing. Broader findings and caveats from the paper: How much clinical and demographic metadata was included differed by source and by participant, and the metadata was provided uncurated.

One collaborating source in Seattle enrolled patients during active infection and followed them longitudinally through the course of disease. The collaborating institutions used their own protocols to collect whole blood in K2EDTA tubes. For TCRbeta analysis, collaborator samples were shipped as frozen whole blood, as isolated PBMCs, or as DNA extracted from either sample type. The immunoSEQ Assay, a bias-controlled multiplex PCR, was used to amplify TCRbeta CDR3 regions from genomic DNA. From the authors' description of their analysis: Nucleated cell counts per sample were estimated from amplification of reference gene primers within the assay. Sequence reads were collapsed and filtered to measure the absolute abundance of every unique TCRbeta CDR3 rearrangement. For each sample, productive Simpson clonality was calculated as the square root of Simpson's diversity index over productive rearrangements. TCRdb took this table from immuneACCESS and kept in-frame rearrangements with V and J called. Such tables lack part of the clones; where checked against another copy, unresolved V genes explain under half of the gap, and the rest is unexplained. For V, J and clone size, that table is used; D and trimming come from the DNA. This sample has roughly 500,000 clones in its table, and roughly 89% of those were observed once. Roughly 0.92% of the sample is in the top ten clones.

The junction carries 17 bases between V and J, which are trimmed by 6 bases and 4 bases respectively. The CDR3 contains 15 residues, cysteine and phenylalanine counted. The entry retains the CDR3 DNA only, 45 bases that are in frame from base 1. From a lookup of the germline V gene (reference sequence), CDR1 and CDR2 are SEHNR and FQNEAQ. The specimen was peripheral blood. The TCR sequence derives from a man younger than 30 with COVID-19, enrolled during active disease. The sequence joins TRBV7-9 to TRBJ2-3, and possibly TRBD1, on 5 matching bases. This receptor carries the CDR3 CASSPKGMDADTQYF. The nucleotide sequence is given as TGTGCCAGCAGTCCGAAGGGGATGGACGCAGATACGCAGTATTTT.